This T cell receptor beta chain originates from a study of cytomegalovirus exposure and HLA in healthy donors. General observations from the study: Most observed TCR sequences were rare, whereas some public TCRs were detected in many donors. Diagnosis of cytomegalovirus status made by the classifier reportedly showed high specificity and sensitivity. Among TCR beta chains, those listed as cytomegalovirus-associated numbered more than 150.

On this clone itself: The antigen is not known.

Libraries were prepared by immunoSEQ multiplex PCR; TCRdb keeps only in-frame clonotypes and omits some of them. This table holds about 110,000 clones, 88% found once. The germline V gene encodes CDR1 SGDLS and CDR2 YYNGEE. V dropped 6 bases and J dropped 6; count of bases not matched to a gene: 13. The CDR3 consists of 15 residues. The receptor was derived from a young woman in good health and CMV-seronegative. The chain links TRBV9 to TRBJ2-7; TRBD1 aligns across 9 bases. What was sequenced was PBMCs. CDR3 coding DNA: TGTGCCAGCAACGCCCAAATGACAGGGGGAGGCGAGCAGTACTTC. Its protein product is CASNAQMTGGGEQYF.